This paragraph reports one T cell receptor (beta chain). Its antigen is currently unknown. These data originate in a study of cytomegalovirus exposure and HLA in healthy donors. Whole-study context: Early released data comprised about 85 million unique TCRs from HLA-typed donors. Findings of the study overall: Relative to equally common others, HLA-associated TCR beta chains showed greater clonal expansion in a later analysis. Sequencing likely caused a cluster of highly shared sequence variants.

The CDR3 totals 15 residues. Germline assignment: CDR1 MGHRA and CDR2 YSYEKL. The junction had 6 bases not matched to a gene; V was cut back by 2 bases and J by 5 bases. The PCR contained 60 Vbeta and 13 Jbeta primers. Some clones are missing from TCRdb's copy, which holds only in-frame ones; the method was immunoSEQ multiplex PCR. This table has 150,000 to 200,000 clones, roughly four fifths appearing once. This TCR came from a man in his forties or fifties in good health and CMV-seropositive. The J gene is TRBJ2-7, the V gene TRBV4-1; 10 bases align to TRBD1. Material: PBMCs. The CDR3 DNA sequence: TGCGCCAGCAGCCAACCGGGACAGGGGCTTGACGAGCAGTACTTC. As protein: CASSQPGQGLDEQYF.